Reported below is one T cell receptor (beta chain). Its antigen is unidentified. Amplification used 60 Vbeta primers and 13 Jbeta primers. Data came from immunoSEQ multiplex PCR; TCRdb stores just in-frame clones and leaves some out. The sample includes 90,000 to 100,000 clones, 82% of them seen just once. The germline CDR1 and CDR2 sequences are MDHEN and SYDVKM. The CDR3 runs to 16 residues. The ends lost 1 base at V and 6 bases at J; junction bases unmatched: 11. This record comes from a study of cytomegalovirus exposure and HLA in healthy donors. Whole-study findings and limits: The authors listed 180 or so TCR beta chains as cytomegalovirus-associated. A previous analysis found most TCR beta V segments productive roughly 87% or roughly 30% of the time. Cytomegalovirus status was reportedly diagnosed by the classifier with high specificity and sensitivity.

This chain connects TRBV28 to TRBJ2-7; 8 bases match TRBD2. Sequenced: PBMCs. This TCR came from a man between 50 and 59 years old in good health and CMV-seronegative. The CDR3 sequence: CASSLFAGTRSTEQYF. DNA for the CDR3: TGTGCCAGCAGTTTATTCGCCGGGACTAGGTCTACCGAGCAGTACTTC.